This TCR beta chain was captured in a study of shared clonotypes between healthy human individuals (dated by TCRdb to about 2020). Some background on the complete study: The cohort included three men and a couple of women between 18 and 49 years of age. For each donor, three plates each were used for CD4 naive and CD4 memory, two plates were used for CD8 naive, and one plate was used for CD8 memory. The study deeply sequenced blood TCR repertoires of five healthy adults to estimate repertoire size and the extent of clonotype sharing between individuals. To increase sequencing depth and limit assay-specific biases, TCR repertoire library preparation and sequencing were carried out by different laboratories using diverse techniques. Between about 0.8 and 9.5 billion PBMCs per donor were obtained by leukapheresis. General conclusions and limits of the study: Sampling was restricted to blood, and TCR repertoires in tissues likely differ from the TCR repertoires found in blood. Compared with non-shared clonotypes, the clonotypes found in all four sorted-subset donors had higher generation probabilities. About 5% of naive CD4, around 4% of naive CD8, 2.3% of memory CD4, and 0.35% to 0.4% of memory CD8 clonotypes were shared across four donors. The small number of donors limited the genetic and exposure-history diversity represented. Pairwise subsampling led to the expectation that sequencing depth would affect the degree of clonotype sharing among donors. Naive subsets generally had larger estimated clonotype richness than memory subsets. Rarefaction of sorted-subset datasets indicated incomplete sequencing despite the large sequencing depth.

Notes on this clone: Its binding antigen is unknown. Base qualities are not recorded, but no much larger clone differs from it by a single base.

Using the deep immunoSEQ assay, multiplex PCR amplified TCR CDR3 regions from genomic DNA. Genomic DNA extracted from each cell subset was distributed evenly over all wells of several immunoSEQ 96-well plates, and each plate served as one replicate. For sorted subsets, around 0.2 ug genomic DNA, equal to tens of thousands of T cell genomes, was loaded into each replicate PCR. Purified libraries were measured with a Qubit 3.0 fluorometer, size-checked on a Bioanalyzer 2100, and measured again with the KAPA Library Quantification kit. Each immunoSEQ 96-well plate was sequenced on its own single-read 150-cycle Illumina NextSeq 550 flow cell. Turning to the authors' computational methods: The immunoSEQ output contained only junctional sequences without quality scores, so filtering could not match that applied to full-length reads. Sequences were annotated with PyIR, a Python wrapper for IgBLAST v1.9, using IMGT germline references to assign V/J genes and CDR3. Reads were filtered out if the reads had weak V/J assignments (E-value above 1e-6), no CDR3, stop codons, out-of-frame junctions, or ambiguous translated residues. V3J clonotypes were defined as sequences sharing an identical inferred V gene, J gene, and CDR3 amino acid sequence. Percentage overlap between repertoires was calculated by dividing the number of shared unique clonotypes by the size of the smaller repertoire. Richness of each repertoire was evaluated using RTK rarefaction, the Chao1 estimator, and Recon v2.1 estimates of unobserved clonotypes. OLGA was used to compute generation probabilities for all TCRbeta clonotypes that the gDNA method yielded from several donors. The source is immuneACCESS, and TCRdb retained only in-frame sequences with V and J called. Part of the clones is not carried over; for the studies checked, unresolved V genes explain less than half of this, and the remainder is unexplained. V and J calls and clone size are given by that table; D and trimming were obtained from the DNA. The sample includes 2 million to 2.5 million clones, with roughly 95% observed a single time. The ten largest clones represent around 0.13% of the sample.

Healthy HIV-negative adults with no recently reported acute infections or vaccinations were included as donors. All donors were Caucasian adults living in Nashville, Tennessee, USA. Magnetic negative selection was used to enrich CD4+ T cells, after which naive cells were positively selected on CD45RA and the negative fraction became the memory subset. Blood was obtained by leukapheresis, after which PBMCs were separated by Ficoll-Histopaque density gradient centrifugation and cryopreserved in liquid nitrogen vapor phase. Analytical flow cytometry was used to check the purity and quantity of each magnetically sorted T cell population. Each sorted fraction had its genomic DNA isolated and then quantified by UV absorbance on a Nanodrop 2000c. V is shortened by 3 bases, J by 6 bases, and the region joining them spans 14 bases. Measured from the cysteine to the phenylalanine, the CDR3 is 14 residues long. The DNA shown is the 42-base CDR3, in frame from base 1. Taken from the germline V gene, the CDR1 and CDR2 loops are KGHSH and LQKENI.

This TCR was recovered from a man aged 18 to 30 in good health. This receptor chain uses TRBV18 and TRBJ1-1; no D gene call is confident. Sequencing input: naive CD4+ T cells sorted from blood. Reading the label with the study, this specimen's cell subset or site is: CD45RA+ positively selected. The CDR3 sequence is CASSPQFGQSEAFF. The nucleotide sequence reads TGTGCCAGCTCACCGCAGTTCGGGCAATCTGAAGCTTTCTTT.